The present entry profiles one T cell receptor beta chain with its context. The assay was immunoSEQ multiplex PCR, and TCRdb's table has in-frame clones only and misses some. This sample yields 74,000 or so clones, of which around nine tenths are seen a single time; roughly 7% belongs to the top ten. Between the trimmed V and J ends, which lost 4 bases and 7 bases, there was a span of 8 bases. The CDR3 length is 13 residues. From germline, CDR1 is LGHNA and CDR2 YSLEER. This specimen comes from a study of control samples from healthy donors and cancer patients. This sequence was found in a man in his fifties in good health. The V gene is TRBV4-3, the J gene TRBJ1-6; D is possibly TRBD1 (6 bases). The sequenced sample consisted of blood. The CDR3: CASSRTDNSPLHF. The CDR3 DNA follows: TGCGCCAGCAGCCGGACAGACAATTCACCCCTCCACTTT.